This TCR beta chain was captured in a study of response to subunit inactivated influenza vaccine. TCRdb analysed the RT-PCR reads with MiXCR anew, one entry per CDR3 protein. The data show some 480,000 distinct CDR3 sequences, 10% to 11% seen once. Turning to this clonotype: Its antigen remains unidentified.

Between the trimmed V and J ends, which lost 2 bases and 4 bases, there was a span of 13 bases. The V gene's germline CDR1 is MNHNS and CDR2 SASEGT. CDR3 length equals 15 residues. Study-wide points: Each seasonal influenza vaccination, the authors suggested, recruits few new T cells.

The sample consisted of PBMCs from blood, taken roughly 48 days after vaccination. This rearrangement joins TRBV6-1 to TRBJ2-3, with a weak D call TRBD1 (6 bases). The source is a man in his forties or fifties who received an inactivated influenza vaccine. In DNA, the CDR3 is TGTGCCAGCAGTGAACCACAGGGTCGGGCAGATACGCAGTATTTT. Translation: CASSEPQGRADTQYF.